This is a list of T cell receptor beta chains from one sample in a study of blood T cells in healthy people across ages. TCRdb reprocessed the 5' RACE reads with MiXCR, giving one entry per CDR3 protein. The table lists about 1 million distinct CDR3 sequences, more than 35% of them singletons. The sequenced sample consisted of blood. These receptors were taken from an older woman in good health. The CDR3 runs from the conserved cysteine through the conserved F or W. A D gene is named only where the DNA matches it firmly. Not all rows give a size; the values are once, few, many and, for expanded clones, a class.

CASGLASGRRDNEQFF TGTGCTAGTGGTTTGGCTAGCGGGAGAAGGGACAATGAGCAGTTCTTC TRBV12-5 16 TRBD2 . TRBJ2-1
CASSLESEAFF TGCGCCAGCAGCTTGGAGTCTGAAGCTTTCTTT TRBV5-1 11 . once TRBJ1-1
CSARDPGLADYNEQFF TGCAGTGCTAGAGATCCCGGACTAGCGGACTACAATGAGCAGTTCTTC TRBV20-1 16 TRBD2 . TRBJ2-1
CASSYRTGSITEAFF TGTGCCAGCAGCTACAGGACAGGGAGTATCACTGAAGCTTTCTTT TRBV11-1 15 TRBD1 few TRBJ1-1
CSAGRTSGNMDEQYF TGCAGTGCTGGGAGGACTAGCGGGAACATGGACGAGCAGTACTTC TRBV20-1 15 TRBD2 . TRBJ2-7
CSVGKGLVRGDEQYF TGCAGCGTTGGTAAGGGGTTAGTCCGTGGCGACGAGCAGTACTTC TRBV29-1 15 . many TRBJ2-7
CASSEGIRSQETQYF TGTGCCAGCAGTGAGGGGATCAGATCTCAAGAGACCCAGTACTTC TRBV2 15 . . TRBJ2-5
CASSVTPGTGVGETQYF TGTGCCAGCAGCGTAACTCCTGGGACAGGAGTGGGGGAGACCCAGTACTTC TRBV9 17 TRBD1 few TRBJ2-5
CASRSIRRDRGYEQYF TGTGCCAGCAGGTCCATCCGCCGGGACAGGGGATACGAGCAGTACTTC TRBV7-9 16 TRBD1 . TRBJ2-7
CASSQDLRGIYGYTF TGTGCCAGCAGCCAAGATTTAAGGGGAATCTATGGCTACACCTTC TRBV3-1 15 . . TRBJ1-2
CSVRLGWSTDTQYF TGCAGCGTACGGCTTGGGTGGTCCACAGATACGCAGTATTTT TRBV29-1 14 . few TRBJ2-3
CASSLAGGDGYTF TGTGCCAGCAGTTTAGCAGGGGGTGATGGCTACACCTTC TRBV27 13 TRBD1 few TRBJ1-2
CASSSRAEGGTYNEQFF TGTGCCAGCAGCTCCCGGGCAGAGGGAGGGACCTACAATGAGCAGTTCTTC TRBV7-9 17 TRBD2 . TRBJ2-1
CASSWSPPGGLTDTQYF TGTGCCAGCAGCTGGTCCCCACCGGGCGGCCTCACAGATACGCAGTATTTT TRBV7-3 17 . few TRBJ2-3